One and the same sample provided the 5 T cell receptor beta chains below, sequenced in a study of regulatory T cells in long-lasting Graves disease. Time point in this sample: newly diagnosed GD, antithyroid drugs for less than 3 months. RNA extracted from PBMCs served as the sequencing template. HTBI primers from iRepertoire and Arm-PCR of CDR3 regions yielded the TCR beta libraries. Each CDR3 protein gets one entry after TCRdb re-called the multiplex PCR reads with MiXCR. The sample includes hundreds of thousands of distinct CDR3 sequences, 15% to 20% seen only once; the top ten take roughly 18%. These same records also appear under a second study, on T cells in Graves' hyperthyroidism and ophthalmopathy.

This specimen consisted of peripheral blood mononuclear cells (PBMCs), obtained at new diagnosis, from a patient treated with antithyroid drugs. These receptor sequences come from a woman aged 25 to 39 with Graves disease.

This clonotype has a handful of counts. V gene TRBV29-1 combines with J gene TRBJ2-3; D remains unclear. Trimming pared 8 bases from V and 1 base from J, leaving 16 bases between. This CDR3 contains 14 residues. Germline CDR1 reads SQVTM; CDR2 reads ANQGSEA. The CDR3 region is CSFLIRARTDTQYF. CDR3 nucleotides: TGCAGCTTCCTAATCCGCGCCCGCACAGATACGCAGTATTTT.

The chain carries TRBV4-1 and TRBJ1-6; no clear D gene. This CDR3 comprises 14 residues. Trimming stripped 4 bases from V and 11 bases from J, with 15 bases between. Per germline, CDR1 MGHRA and CDR2 YSYEKL. Here the CDR3 reads CASSPRFGQPPLHF. CDR3 coding DNA: TGCGCCAGCAGCCCTCGGTTTGGGCAGCCACCCCTCCACTTT.

This clonotype was observed a few times. One end of the junction varies from germline; a read error may be responsible. CDR3 amino acids: CASSARTGDSNRPQRF. CDR3 DNA sequence: TGTGCCAGCAGTGCGAGAACCGGGGATAGCAATCGGCCCCAGCGTTTT. The chain is built from TRBV2 and TRBJ1-5, with no clear D. This CDR3 has 16 amino acids. The germline CDR1 and CDR2 sequences are SNHLY and FYNNEI. The complete variable domain, with remaining parts taken from reference TRBV2 and TRBJ1-5, reads EPEVTQTPSHQVTQMGQEVILRCVPISNHLYFYWYRQILGQKVEFLVSFYNNEISEKSEIFDDQFSVERPDGSNFTLKIRSTKLEDSAMYFCASSARTGDSNRPQRFGDGTRLSIL.

This clonotype was picked up many times. The V and J genes are TRBV20-1 and TRBJ2-2, with 7 nucleotides matching TRBD2. Germline loops: CDR1 DFQATT, CDR2 SNEGSKA (reference sequence). Losses at the gene ends were 4 bases for V and 4 bases for J; bases not matched to a gene: 9. The CDR3 spans 15 residues. CDR3 sequence: CSATKGGAATGELFF. The CDR3 bases are TGCAGTGCTACAAAGGGAGGGGCGGCCACCGGGGAGCTGTTTTTT.

This clonotype was seen repeatedly, ten times or more. The chain employs TRBV20-1 and TRBJ2-3; no firm D call. The CDR3 runs 12 residues. Germline V CDR1 and CDR2: DFQATT, SNEGSKA (reference sequence). The V end was cut by 4 bases, the J end by 2 bases, with 7 bases between. CDR3 coding DNA: TGCAGTGCTAATCAAAACACAGATACGCAGTATTTT. Translation gives CSANQNTDTQYF.